This TCR beta chain was profiled in a study of post-analysis software for immune sequencing data (dated by TCRdb to 2013 to 2016). The study in broad terms: The recorded disease courses included relapsing-remitting, secondary progressive and progressive-relapsing multiple sclerosis, and some patients had no subtype annotation. Patient repertoires were compared against 11 previously published healthy control repertoires from donors aged roughly 6 to 28 years. A subset of samples was prepared in parallel using single-end sample barcoding, then pooled and co-amplified after Illumina adapter ligation. Overall results and qualifications from the work: When samples were clustered directly using the F measure, samples prepared in the same batch co-clustered strongly, which prompted a batch-effect correction. The multiple sclerosis patient group was slightly younger than the control group. Significantly higher frequencies in patients than in controls were found for roughly 5 TRBV segments, including TRBV5-6, TRBV5-1 and TRBV20-1. Significantly lower normalized Chao1 diversity was found in multiple sclerosis patients than in controls, suggesting substantial peripheral T-cell clonal expansion.

Taken from cysteine to phenylalanine, the CDR3 has 18 residues. Here the CDR3 DNA is all that survives: 54 bases in frame from base 1. Reading the germline V gene gives CDR1 LGHNA and CDR2 YNFKEQ. After removal of 1 base from V and 7 bases from J, the junction retains 15 bases not matched to a gene. Library method: PCR. The instrument given in TCRdb is Illumina HiSeq 2500. Unique molecular identifiers were incorporated into TCR beta cDNA libraries to reduce PCR and sequencing biases. Per 1 to 10 million input T cells, some 500,000 cDNA molecules were obtained, such that each molecule approximated one T cell. The same protocol used for the earlier healthy control dataset was applied to prepare and sequence the patient libraries. Samples belonging to the same batch were prepared together, multiplexed and sequenced on a shared HiSeq lane. As for how the authors treated the data: Raw barcoded reads were processed with MIGEC, and single-read molecular identifier groups were discarded before consensus assembly and CDR3 extraction. VDJtools was used for post-analysis of the clonotype tables, with diversity normalized by down-sampling every dataset to the smallest sample size. Repertoire overlap clustering matched CDR3 amino acid but not nucleotide sequences to correct batch-related cross-sample contamination. TCRdb reanalyzed the raw reads on its own, using fastp at Q25 for trimming and MiXCR for clone calling, and kept in-frame beta chains. Records with the same CDR3 protein are collapsed into one entry carrying the most frequent genes and DNA. The V and J calls reflect TCRdb's pipeline rather than the authors' work. Across this sample there are 650,000 to 850,000 distinct CDR3 sequences, with approximately 57% seen only once. Together, the top ten hold about 4.8% of the sample.

To demonstrate the VDJtools post-analysis software, TCR beta repertoires were profiled from the peripheral blood of 10 to 15 young patients with multiple sclerosis. Multiple sclerosis patients were children and adolescents aged roughly 6 to 17 years. On this clonotype itself: No antigen is known for it. Per-nucleotide qualities are absent, and no much larger clonotype sits a single base away.

The chain links TRBV4-2 with TRBJ2-1, with 8 bases matching TRBD2. Sequenced sample: blood. The clonotype comes from a girl aged 10-17 years with multiple sclerosis. The CDR3 region reads CASSQVLRGGTGLNEQFF. The nucleotides read TGTGCCAGCAGCCAAGTCCTCCGGGGGGGAACGGGCCTAAATGAGCAGTTCTTC.